This T cell receptor (beta chain) was observed in a study of Graves' ophthalmopathy and Graves' hyperthyroidism. On the study more broadly: Peripheral blood sampling preceded any treatment and occurred at initial diagnosis. Study-level points and caveats: Detected in blood as well were most expanded thyroid clonotypes with frequency above 0.001. With a specificity of just over 72% and a sensitivity of 60% to 71%, the model predicted ophthalmopathy progression.

This CDR3 comprises 15 residues. Germline CDR1 is ENHRY and CDR2 is SYGVKD. V was pared by 6 bases and J by 2 bases, with 17 bases between. This clonotype was seen ten or more times. What it binds is not known. From RNA, the CDR3 regions of TCR beta chains were amplified and sequenced. HTBI-primed RT-PCR formed the first round, and a multiplex PCR formed the second. MiXCR was run by TCRdb on the multiplex PCR reads, yielding one entry per CDR3 protein. The table has hundreds of thousands of distinct CDR3 sequences, 22% seen once. The gene calls are TRBV10-3 and TRBJ2-7; no reliable D call. The sequence was collected from a woman between 18 and 30 years old with stable Graves' hyperthyroidism. Some clones in this sample may be carry-over from other donors' samples. Sequencing was performed on peripheral blood. As DNA, the CDR3 is TGTGCCATCAGCGCGACCCGGACGGATACCTACGAGCAGTACTTC. Its protein product is CAISATRTDTYEQYF.